Shown below are 21 T cell receptor beta chains from a single sample sequenced in a study of radiation and T cells in renal cell carcinoma. Profiling relied on immunoSEQ multiplex PCR, and the TCRdb table lists in-frame clones only, not all of them. The sample contains some 80,000 clones, around four fifths of which appear only once. The time point was: blood 4 weeks post-SBRT, at nephrectomy. Treatment defined: 15 Gy SBRT to primary tumor, nephrectomy 4 weeks later. This specimen was blood, taken from a patient whose treatment included radiotherapy and nephrectomy. All receptors derive from an older woman with renal cell carcinoma.

This chain joins TRBV27 and TRBJ2-1; TRBD2 matches 11 bases. Germline loops: CDR1 MNHEY, CDR2 SMNVEV (reference sequence). V lost 4 bases and J lost 4; bases outside the gene matches: 6. CDR3 length: 16 residues. CDR3 protein: CASSSPTSGIYNEQFF. DNA for the CDR3: TGTGCCAGCAGTTCCCCGACTAGCGGGATTTACAATGAGCAGTTCTTC.

The chain links TRBV7-9 to TRBJ2-5; D not resolved. Germline assignment: CDR1 SEHNR and CDR2 FQNEAQ (reference sequence). With 3 bases removed from V and 2 bases from J, the gap between germline ends came to 4 bases. The CDR3 runs to 12 residues. The DNA of the CDR3 is TGTGCCAGCAGCTTGGATCAAGAGACCCAGTACTTC. Translating gives CASSLDQETQYF.

The V call is TRBV6-5, the J call TRBJ2-1; unclear D gene. Germline lookup yields CDR1 MNHEY and CDR2 SVGAGI. The germline V and J ends were trimmed by 11 bases and 5 bases, with 7 bases remaining between them. The CDR3 is made up of 10 amino acids. This CDR3 reads CACMNNEQFF. CDR3 coding DNA: TGTGCCTGTATGAACAATGAGCAGTTCTTC.

Points on this clone: Sequence at one end of the junction differs from germline and may be a read error. The V and J genes are TRBV7-7 and TRBJ1-2; no reliable D call. The CDR3 contains 14 residues. CDR1 is SSHAT, CDR2 FNYEAQ, per germline (reference sequence). The CDR3 DNA reads TGTGCTAGCAGCTTAGCGGCAGCGAACTATGGCTACACCTTC. As protein: CASSLAAANYGYTF. Together with reference TRBV7-7 and TRBJ1-2, the CDR3 gives the full variable domain: GAGVSQSPRYKVTKRGQDVTLRCDPISSHATLYWYQQALGQGPEFLTYFNYEAQPDKSGLPSDRFSAERPEGSISTLTIQRTEQRDSAMYRCASSLAAANYGYTFGSGTRLTVV.

This chain connects TRBV27 to TRBJ2-5, with 11 bases identical to TRBD2. The CDR3 totals 16 residues. The germline V gene has CDR1 MNHEY and CDR2 SMNVEV (reference sequence). Trimming took 6 bases from V and 1 from J; bases not matched to a gene: 7. CDR3 amino acids: CASRPLAGVLQETQYF. CDR3 bases: TGTGCCAGCAGGCCACTAGCGGGAGTCCTCCAAGAGACCCAGTACTTC.

This rearrangement joins TRBV28 to TRBJ1-2; perhaps TRBD1 as D (6 bases). This CDR3 contains 14 residues. Trimming took off 6 bases at V and 4 bases at J, with 15 bases between the two ends. Germline assignment: CDR1 MDHEN and CDR2 SYDVKM. CDR3 DNA: TGTGCCAGCAGACCGGGTGGGGACACCTATGGCTACACCTTC. Its protein product is CASRPGGDTYGYTF.

V is TRBV4-1 and J is TRBJ2-7; 9 bases are a match to TRBD1. Unmatched junction bases numbered 9, after V lost 4 bases and J lost 2 bases. Germline CDR1 MGHRA, CDR2 YSYEKL. The CDR3 extends over 16 amino acids. The CDR3 nucleotides read TGCGCCAGCAGCCCAGGGCCGGGACAGGGCCCCTACGAGCAGTACTTC. Its translation: CASSPGPGQGPYEQYF.

This chain connects TRBV7-8 to TRBJ1-1; D not certain. V was shortened by 5 bases and J by 3 bases, with 16 bases between the two germline ends. Germline loops: CDR1 SGHVS, CDR2 FQNEAQ. The CDR3 runs 15 residues. The DNA of the CDR3 is TGTGCCAGCAGCCGGTTTGAGGTGACGGACACTGAAGCTTTCTTT. Amino acid sequence: CASSRFEVTDTEAFF.

This chain connects TRBV6-5 to TRBJ2-3; D is undetermined. The V end lost 6 bases, the J end lost 4 bases, and 5 bases lay between the germline ends. The CDR3 contains 11 residues. Germline lookup yields CDR1 MNHEY and CDR2 SVGAGI. DNA of the CDR3: TGTGCCAGCAGCCGCCCAGATACGCAGTATTTT. Its translation is CASSRPDTQYF.

The chain recombines TRBV4-2 with TRBJ2-1, with 9 bases that match TRBD1. The CDR3 is made up of 15 amino acids. Germline trimming cut 1 base from V and 4 bases from J; bases unmatched to any gene: 2. In germline, CDR1 is LGHNA, CDR2 YNFKEQ. CDR3 DNA: TGTGCCAGCAGCCAAGGGGACAGGGCATACAATGAGCAGTTCTTC. Its translation: CASSQGDRAYNEQFF.

This clone appeared a few times. V and J are TRBV7-8 and TRBJ2-7; D not resolved. Germline V gene sequence: CDR1 SGHVS, CDR2 FQNEAQ. The CDR3 runs 13 residues. Trimming took off 7 bases at V and 0 bases at J, with 10 bases between the two ends. The chain's CDR3 is CASMSASSYEQYF. In DNA, the CDR3 is TGTGCCAGCATGTCGGCGAGCTCCTACGAGCAGTACTTC.

This chain links TRBV5-1 with TRBJ1-5; D is unresolved. Trimming removed 0 bases at V and 2 bases at J, with 9 bases between. There are 15 residues in the CDR3. Germline V gene data show CDR1 as SGHRS and CDR2 as YFSETQ. CDR3 nucleotide sequence: TGCGCCAGCAGCTTGGATGGGGAGGGCAATCAGCCCCAGCATTTT. It specifies CASSLDGEGNQPQHF.

This sequence joins TRBV27 and TRBJ1-6; weak D call: TRBD1 (6 bases). Germline assignment: CDR1 MNHEY and CDR2 SMNVEV (reference sequence). V lost 3 bases and J lost 7, with 13 bases in between. There are 15 residues in the CDR3. The CDR3 sequence is CASSLTGLENSPLHF. The CDR3 coding sequence is TGTGCCAGCAGTTTGACAGGACTAGAGAATTCACCCCTCCACTTT.

The chain links TRBV4-1 to TRBJ1-3; maybe TRBD1 (5 bases). This CDR3 region has 16 residues. CDR1 and CDR2 from the germline V gene are MGHRA and YSYEKL. Trimming removed 0 bases from V and 1 base from J, with 10 bases in between. The CDR3 bases are TGCGCCAGCAGCCAAGATCAGGCAGGGTCTGGAAACACCATATATTTT. Translating it yields CASSQDQAGSGNTIYF.

The chain couples TRBV2 to TRBJ1-1, with 9 bases identical to TRBD1. Germline V gives CDR1 SNHLY, CDR2 FYNNEI. After removal of 2 bases from V and 4 bases from J, the junction contained 2 bases not matched to a gene. The CDR3 length is 14 residues. The CDR3 loop reads CASSERQGGTEAFF. The CDR3, as DNA: TGTGCCAGCAGTGAAAGACAGGGGGGCACTGAAGCTTTCTTT.

The chain uses TRBV30 and TRBJ1-2; a weak D match, TRBD1 (5 bases). In germline, CDR1 is GTSNPN, CDR2 SVGIG (reference sequence). The CDR3 length is 13 residues. Trimming cost V 3 bases and J 7 bases, with 15 bases left between them. This CDR3 is CAWRRKIGGGYTF. The CDR3 DNA reads as TGTGCCTGGAGGCGTAAGATTGGGGGTGGCTACACCTTC.

In this sample, this clone turned up once. V usage is TRBV2 and J usage is TRBJ2-5; 11 bases match TRBD2. Trimming took 6 bases from V and 2 from J; bases not matched to a gene: 5. The CDR3 runs 15 residues. CDR1 SNHLY and CDR2 FYNNEI come from the germline V gene. CDR3 in DNA: TGTGCCAGCAGCACTAGCGGGGGAGCGCAAGAGACCCAGTACTTC. Translating gives CASSTSGGAQETQYF.

The chain employs TRBV10-3 and TRBJ2-2; 11 bases fit TRBD2. V shed 5 bases, J shed 4 bases, and the junction held 6 bases outside the gene matches. The CDR3 covers 16 residues. Germline values: CDR1 ENHRY, CDR2 SYGVKD. The CDR3 reads CAISSGTSGPTGELFF. The CDR3 region has the DNA TGTGCCATCAGTTCAGGGACTAGCGGCCCCACCGGGGAGCTGTTTTTT.

The chain couples TRBV29-1 to TRBJ1-1; 8 nucleotides agree with TRBD1. Germline V lookup: CDR1 SQVTM, CDR2 ANQGSEA. The V gene end was trimmed by 6 bases and the J gene end by 4 bases; junction bases not matched to a gene: 7. CDR3 size: 13 residues. CDR3 amino acids: CSVLQGEGTEAFF. The CDR3 DNA reads as TGCAGCGTGTTACAGGGGGAGGGCACTGAAGCTTTCTTT.

V usage is TRBV6-5 and J usage is TRBJ2-2, with no clear D. Germline CDR1 is MNHEY and CDR2 is SVGAGI. CDR3 size: 13 residues. The V gene lost 0 bases and the J gene lost 6 bases, with 5 bases spanning the gap. The CDR3 sequence: CASSYSLSGELFF. CDR3 nucleotides: TGTGCCAGCAGTTACTCGCTGTCCGGGGAGCTGTTTTTT.

This clone has only a few counts. V gene TRBV4-1 combines with J gene TRBJ1-5, with TRBD1 matching 9 bases. The CDR3 runs to 18 residues. V shed 3 bases and J 6 bases; nucleotides not matched to a gene: 15. Germline-derived CDR1 and CDR2 are MGHRA and YSYEKL. The CDR3 region is CASSQRTGAPPQGQPQHF. CDR3 nucleotide sequence: TGCGCCAGCAGCCAGCGGACAGGGGCCCCGCCCCAGGGTCAGCCCCAGCATTTT.